This T cell receptor (beta chain) comes out of a study of blood T cells in healthy people across ages. For the second PCR, which ran for about 7 to 11 cycles, a sample-barcoded 5' primer and a J-beta primer mix were used. TCRdb redid the calling of the 5' RACE reads with MiXCR, one entry per CDR3 protein. The repertoire holds 1.8 million or so distinct CDR3 sequences, with about two fifths as singletons. The CDR3 covers 16 residues. The germline CDR1 and CDR2 sequences are SGHNT and YYREEE (reference sequence). Between the trimmed V and J ends, which lost 4 bases and 0 bases, there was a span of 14 bases.

The receptor was derived from a human donor in good health. V and J are TRBV5-4 and TRBJ2-1; D might be TRBD2 (5 bases). Sequenced material: blood. CDR3 DNA sequence: TGTGCCAGCAGCGCCTCCGGGATAAGCTCCTACAATGAGCAGTTCTTC. This gives the protein CASSASGISSYNEQFF.